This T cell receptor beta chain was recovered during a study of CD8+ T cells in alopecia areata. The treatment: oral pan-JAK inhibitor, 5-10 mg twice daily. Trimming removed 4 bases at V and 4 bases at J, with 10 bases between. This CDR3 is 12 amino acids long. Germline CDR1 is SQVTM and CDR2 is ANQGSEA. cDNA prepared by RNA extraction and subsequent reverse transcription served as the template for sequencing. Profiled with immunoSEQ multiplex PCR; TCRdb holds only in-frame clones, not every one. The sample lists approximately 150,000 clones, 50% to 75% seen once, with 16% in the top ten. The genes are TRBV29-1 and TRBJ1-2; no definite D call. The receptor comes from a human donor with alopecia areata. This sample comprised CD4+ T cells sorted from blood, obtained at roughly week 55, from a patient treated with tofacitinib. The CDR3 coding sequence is TGCAGCGTTGGCGAGGACTTCTATGGCTACACCTTC. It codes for CSVGEDFYGYTF.